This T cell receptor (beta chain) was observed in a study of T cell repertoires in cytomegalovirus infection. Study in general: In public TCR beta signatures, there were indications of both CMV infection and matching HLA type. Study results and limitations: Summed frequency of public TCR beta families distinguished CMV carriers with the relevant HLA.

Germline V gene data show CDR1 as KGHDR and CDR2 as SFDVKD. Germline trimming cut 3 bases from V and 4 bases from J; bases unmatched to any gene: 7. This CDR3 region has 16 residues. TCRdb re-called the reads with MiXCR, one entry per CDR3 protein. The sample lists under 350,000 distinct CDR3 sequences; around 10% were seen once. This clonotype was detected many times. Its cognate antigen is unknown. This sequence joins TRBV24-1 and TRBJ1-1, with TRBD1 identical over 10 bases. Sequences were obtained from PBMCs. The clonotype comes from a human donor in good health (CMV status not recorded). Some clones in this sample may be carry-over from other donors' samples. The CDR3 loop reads CATSDARQGAGTEAFF. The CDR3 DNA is TGTGCCACCAGTGATGCCCGACAGGGGGCGGGCACTGAAGCTTTCTTT.